This T cell receptor beta chain comes out of a study of OX40 agonist ivuxolimab in advanced cancers. At the level of the study: Partial responses were recorded for three patients, including one with hepatocellular carcinoma and two with cutaneous melanoma.

The table came from immunoSEQ multiplex PCR; TCRdb's copy has only in-frame clones and leaves some out. The data hold 30,000 or so clones, with around four fifths observed a single time. CDR1 is SNHLY and CDR2 is FYNNEI in the germline V gene. Trimming pared 2 bases from V and 9 bases from J, leaving 11 bases between. The CDR3 loop spans 12 amino acids. This clonotype originated in an adult with an advanced solid tumor such as melanoma, head and neck, liver or kidney cancer. The rearrangement uses TRBV2 and TRBJ2-7; D possibly uses TRBD1 or TRBD2 (5 bases each). The starting material was CD4+ or CD8+ T cells sorted from blood, obtained in a trial of the OX40 agonist ivuxolimab. CDR3 nucleotide sequence: TGTGCCAGCAGTGAAAGCATGGGGACGCAGTACTTC. Translating it yields CASSESMGTQYF.